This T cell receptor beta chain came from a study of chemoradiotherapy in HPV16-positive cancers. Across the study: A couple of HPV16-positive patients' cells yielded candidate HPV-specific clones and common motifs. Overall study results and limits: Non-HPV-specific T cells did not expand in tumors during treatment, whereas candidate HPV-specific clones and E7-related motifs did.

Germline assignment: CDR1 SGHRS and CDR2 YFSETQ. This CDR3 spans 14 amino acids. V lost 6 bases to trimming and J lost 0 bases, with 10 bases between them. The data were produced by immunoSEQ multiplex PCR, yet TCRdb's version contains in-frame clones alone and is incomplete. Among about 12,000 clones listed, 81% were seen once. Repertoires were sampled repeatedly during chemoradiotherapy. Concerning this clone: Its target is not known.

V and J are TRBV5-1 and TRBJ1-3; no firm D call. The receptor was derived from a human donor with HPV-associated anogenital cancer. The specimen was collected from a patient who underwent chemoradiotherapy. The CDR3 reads CASKSLPSGNTIYF. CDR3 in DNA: TGCGCCAGCAAATCACTCCCCTCTGGAAACACCATATATTTT.